A selection of T cell receptor beta chains follows, all from one sample in a study of blood T cell repertoires in COVID-19. Sequencing was performed with immunoSEQ multiplex PCR; in TCRdb, only in-frame clones are kept and a portion is missing. Here the sample spans under 250,000 clones, around four fifths being singletons. Sequenced sample: peripheral blood. Source of these receptors: a woman in her 70s with acute or convalescent COVID-19. The CDR3 runs from the conserved cysteine through the conserved F or W. Each record gives: V gene, clone size, D gene, J gene, CDR3 DNA, CDR3 protein. The D gene is left open where the match is weak. Expanded clones get a size class; other rows say once, few or many, or leave the size out.

V: TRBV28
size: -
D: -
J: TRBJ1-5
DNA: TGTGCCAGCAGTTCCCCCTCCGCAGGCAATCAGCCCCAGCATTTT
CDR3: CASSSPSAGNQPQHF

V: TRBV6-2/TRBV6-3
size: -
D: TRBD1
J: TRBJ1-1
DNA: TGTGCCAGCAGTTACTCTGAGGGGGCCACTGAAGCTTTCTTT
CDR3: CASSYSEGATEAFF

V: TRBV2
size: -
D: -
J: TRBJ1-6
DNA: TGTGCCAGCAGTGGTGCGGGGGGCGCCTATAATTCACCCCTCCACTTT
CDR3: CASSGAGGAYNSPLHF

V: TRBV5-1
size: -
D: -
J: TRBJ2-3
DNA: TGCGCCAGCATGGCCGACACAGATACGCAGTATTTT
CDR3: CASMADTDTQYF

V: TRBV10-3
size: -
D: TRBD1
J: TRBJ2-2
DNA: TGTGCCATCAGTGAGTTCAACGCCGGACAGGGGTTGACCGGGGAGCTGTTTTTT
CDR3: CAISEFNAGQGLTGELFF

V: TRBV7-2
size: -
D: -
J: TRBJ1-5
DNA: TGTGCCAGCAGCTTAGCGGGCTATCAGCCCCAGCATTTT
CDR3: CASSLAGYQPQHF

V: TRBV10-1
size: -
D: -
J: TRBJ1-5
DNA: TGCGCCAGCAGGAGGGTTTGGTGTAGCAATCAGCCCCAGCATTTT
CDR3: CASRRVWCSNQPQHF

V: TRBV15
size: once
D: -
J: TRBJ1-2
DNA: TGTGCCACCAGCAGAGATCTCGCAGGCTATGGCTACACCTTC
CDR3: CATSRDLAGYGYTF

V: TRBV5-1
size: once
D: -
J: TRBJ1-2
DNA: TGCGCCAGCAGCTTGGGGCCGGACAGCAAAGCTGGTGGCTACACCTTC
CDR3: CASSLGPDSKAGGYTF

V: TRBV28
size: -
D: TRBD1
J: TRBJ1-2
DNA: TGTGCCAGCAGTGCGGGACAGGGATATGGCTACACCTTC
CDR3: CASSAGQGYGYTF

V: TRBV11-2
size: -
D: TRBD2
J: TRBJ2-7
DNA: TGTGCCAGCAGCTTTACTGGGGAGGGGTACTTC
CDR3: CASSFTGEGYF